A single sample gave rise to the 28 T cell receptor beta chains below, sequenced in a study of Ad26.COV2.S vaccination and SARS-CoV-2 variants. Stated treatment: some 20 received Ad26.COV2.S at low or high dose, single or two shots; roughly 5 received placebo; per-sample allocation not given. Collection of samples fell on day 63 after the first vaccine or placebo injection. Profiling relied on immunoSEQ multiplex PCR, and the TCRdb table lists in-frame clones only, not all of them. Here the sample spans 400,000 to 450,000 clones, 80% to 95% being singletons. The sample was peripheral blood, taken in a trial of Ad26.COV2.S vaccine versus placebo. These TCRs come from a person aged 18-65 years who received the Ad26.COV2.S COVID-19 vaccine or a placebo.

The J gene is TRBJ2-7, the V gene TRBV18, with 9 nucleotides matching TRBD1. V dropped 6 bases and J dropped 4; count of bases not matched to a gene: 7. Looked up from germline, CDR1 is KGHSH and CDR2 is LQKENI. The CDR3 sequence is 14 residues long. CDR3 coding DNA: TGTGCCAGCTCCGCTAGACAGGGGGTATACGAGCAGTACTTC. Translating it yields CASSARQGVYEQYF.

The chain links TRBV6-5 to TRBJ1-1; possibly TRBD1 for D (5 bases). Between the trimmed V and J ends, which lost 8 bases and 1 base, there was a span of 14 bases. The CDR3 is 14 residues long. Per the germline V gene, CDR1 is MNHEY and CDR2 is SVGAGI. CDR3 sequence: CASEKDSANTEAFF. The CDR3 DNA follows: TGTGCCAGCGAGAAAGACAGCGCGAACACTGAAGCTTTCTTT.

The CDR3 reads CASSMNLANEQFF. The DNA of the CDR3 is TGTGCCAGCAGCATGAACCTTGCCAATGAGCAGTTCTTC. The gene calls are TRBV5-4 and TRBJ2-1; no clear D gene. V gave up 4 bases and J gave up 6 bases, with 11 bases separating them. The length of the CDR3 is 13 residues. Germline CDR1 SGHNT, CDR2 YYREEE (reference sequence).

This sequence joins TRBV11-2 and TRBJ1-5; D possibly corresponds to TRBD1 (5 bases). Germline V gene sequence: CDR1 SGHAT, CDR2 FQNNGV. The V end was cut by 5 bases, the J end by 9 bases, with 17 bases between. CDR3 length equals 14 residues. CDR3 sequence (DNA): TGTGCCAGCAGCAAAGTGGCAGGGCCGAGGCCCCAGCATTTT. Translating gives CASSKVAGPRPQHF.

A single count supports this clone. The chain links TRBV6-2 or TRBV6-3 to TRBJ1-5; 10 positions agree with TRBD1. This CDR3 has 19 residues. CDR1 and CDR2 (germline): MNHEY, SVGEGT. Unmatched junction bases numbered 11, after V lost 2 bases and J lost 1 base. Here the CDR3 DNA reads TGTGCCAGCAGTTACCCCCCCCGCGGGACAGGGGACAGCAATCAGCCCCAGCATTTT. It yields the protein CASSYPPRGTGDSNQPQHF.

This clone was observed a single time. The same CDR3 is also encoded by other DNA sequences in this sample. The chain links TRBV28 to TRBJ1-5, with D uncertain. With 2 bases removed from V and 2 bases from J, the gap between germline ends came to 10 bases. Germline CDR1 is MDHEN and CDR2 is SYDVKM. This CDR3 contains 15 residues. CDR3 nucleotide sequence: TGTGCCAGCAGTTTACTTCGGGGTGGCAATCAGCCCCAGCATTTT. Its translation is CASSLLRGGNQPQHF.

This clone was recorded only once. The CDR3 coding sequence is TGTGCCAGCAGTCGGGACAGGGCTAACTATGGCTACACCTTC. As protein: CASSRDRANYGYTF. V and J are TRBV6-5 and TRBJ1-2; TRBD1 matches 9 bases. The CDR3 is 14 amino acids. CDR1 is MNHEY and CDR2 is SVGAGI in the germline V gene. V shed 5 bases, J shed 0 bases, and the junction held 1 base outside the gene matches.

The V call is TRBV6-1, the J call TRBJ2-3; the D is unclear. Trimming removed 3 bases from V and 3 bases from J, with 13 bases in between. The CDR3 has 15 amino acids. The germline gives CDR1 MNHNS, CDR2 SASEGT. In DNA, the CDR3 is TGTGCCAGCAGTGATACTGGAGAGCTGACAGATACGCAGTATTTT. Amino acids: CASSDTGELTDTQYF.

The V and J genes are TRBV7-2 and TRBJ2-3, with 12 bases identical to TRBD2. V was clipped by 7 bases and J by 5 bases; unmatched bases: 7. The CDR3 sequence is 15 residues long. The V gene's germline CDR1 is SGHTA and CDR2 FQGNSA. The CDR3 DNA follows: TGTGCCAGCAACTGGGCTAGCGGGGGGGGAGATACGCAGTATTTT. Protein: CASNWASGGGDTQYF.

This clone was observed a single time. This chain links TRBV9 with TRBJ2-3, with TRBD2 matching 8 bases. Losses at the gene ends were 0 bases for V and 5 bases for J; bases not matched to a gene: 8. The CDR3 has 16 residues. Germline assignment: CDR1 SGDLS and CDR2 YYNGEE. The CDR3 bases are TGTGCCAGCAGCGTAGATACGGGAGGGCCGATAGATACGCAGTATTTT. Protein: CASSVDTGGPIDTQYF.

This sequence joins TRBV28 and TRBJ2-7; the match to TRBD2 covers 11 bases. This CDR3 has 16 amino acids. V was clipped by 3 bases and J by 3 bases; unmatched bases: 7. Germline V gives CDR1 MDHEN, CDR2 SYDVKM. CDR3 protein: CASSLGGTSGRYEQYF. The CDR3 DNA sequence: TGTGCCAGCAGTTTGGGGGGGACTAGCGGCCGCTACGAGCAGTACTTC.

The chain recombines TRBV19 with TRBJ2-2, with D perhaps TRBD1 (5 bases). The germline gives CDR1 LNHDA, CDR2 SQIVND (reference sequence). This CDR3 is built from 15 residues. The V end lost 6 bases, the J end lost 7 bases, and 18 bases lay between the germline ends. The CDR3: CASRYRPGKVGELFF. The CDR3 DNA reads TGTGCCAGTAGATATAGGCCAGGGAAAGTCGGGGAGCTGTTTTTT.

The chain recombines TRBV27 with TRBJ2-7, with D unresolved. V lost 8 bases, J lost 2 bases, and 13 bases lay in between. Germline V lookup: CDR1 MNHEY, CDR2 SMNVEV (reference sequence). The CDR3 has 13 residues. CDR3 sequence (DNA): TGTGCCAGCGCGTTCACTGGAGCCTACGAGCAGTACTTC. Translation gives CASAFTGAYEQYF.

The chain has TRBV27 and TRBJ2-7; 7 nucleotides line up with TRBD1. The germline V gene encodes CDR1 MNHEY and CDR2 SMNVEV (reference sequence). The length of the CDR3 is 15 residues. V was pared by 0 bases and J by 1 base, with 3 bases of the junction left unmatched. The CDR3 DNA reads TGTGCCAGCAGTTTATCGGGACAGCTATCCTACGAGCAGTACTTC. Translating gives CASSLSGQLSYEQYF.

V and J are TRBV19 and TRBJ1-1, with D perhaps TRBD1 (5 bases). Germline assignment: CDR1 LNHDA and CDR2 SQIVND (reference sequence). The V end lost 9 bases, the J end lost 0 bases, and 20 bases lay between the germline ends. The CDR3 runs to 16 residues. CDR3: CARAGPIVFMNTEAFF. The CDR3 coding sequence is TGTGCCAGGGCGGGACCGATAGTTTTCATGAACACTGAAGCTTTCTTT.

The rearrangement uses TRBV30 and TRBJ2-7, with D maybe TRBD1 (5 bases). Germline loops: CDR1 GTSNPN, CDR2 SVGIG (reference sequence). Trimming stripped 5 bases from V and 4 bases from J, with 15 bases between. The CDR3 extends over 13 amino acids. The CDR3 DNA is TGTGCCTGGGAGGCAGGGAAAGCTTACGAGCAGTACTTC. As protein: CAWEAGKAYEQYF.

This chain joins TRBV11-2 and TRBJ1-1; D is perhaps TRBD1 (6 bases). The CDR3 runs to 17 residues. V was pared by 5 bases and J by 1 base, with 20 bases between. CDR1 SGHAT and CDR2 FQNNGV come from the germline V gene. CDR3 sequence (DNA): TGTGCCAGCAGCCCGGGACAAATAAACGTCGGGAACACTGAAGCTTTCTTT. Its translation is CASSPGQINVGNTEAFF.

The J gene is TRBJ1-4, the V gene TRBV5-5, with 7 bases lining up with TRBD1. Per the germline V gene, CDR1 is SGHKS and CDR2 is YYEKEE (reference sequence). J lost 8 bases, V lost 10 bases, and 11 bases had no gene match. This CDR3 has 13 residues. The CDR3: CASQTGIYEKLFF. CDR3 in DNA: TGTGCCTCTCAGACAGGGATCTACGAAAAACTGTTTTTT.

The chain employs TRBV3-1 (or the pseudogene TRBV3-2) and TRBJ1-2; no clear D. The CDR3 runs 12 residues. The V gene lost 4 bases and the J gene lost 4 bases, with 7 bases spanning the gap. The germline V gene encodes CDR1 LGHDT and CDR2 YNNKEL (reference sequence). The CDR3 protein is CASSRESYGYTF. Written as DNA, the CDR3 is TGTGCCAGCAGCCGAGAAAGCTATGGCTACACCTTC.

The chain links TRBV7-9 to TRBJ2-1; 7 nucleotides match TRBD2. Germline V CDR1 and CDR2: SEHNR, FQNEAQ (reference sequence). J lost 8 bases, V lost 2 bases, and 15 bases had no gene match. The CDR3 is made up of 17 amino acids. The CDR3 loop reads CASSLNPAGLSVYEQFF. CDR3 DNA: TGTGCCAGCAGCTTAAATCCAGCGGGGCTGTCGGTGTATGAGCAGTTCTTC.

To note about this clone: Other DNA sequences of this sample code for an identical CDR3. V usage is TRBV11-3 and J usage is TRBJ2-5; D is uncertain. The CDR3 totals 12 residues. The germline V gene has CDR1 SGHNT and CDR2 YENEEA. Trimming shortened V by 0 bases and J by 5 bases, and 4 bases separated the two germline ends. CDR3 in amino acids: CASSLDRETQYF. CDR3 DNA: TGTGCCAGCAGCTTAGACCGTGAGACCCAGTACTTC.

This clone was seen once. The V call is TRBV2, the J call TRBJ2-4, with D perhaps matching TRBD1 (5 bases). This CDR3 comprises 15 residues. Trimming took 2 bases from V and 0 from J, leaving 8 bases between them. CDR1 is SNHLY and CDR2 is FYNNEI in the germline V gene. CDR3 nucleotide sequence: TGTGCCAGCAGTGAACTGGGGCTAGCCAAAAACATTCAGTACTTC. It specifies CASSELGLAKNIQYF. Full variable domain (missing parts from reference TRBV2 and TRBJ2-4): EPEVTQTPSHQVTQMGQEVILRCVPISNHLYFYWYRQILGQKVEFLVSFYNNEISEKSEIFDDQFSVERPDGSNFTLKIRSTKLEDSAMYFCASSELGLAKNIQYFGAGTRLSVL.

The CDR3 DNA sequence: TGTGCCAGCAGCCCCTCAACAGGCGCAACTAATGAAAAACTGTTTTTT. Its protein is CASSPSTGATNEKLFF. The genes are TRBV14 and TRBJ1-4; D is possibly TRBD1 (5 bases). V was clipped by 4 bases and J by 0 bases, with 12 bases between them. The CDR3 has 16 residues. The germline CDR1 and CDR2 sequences are SGHDN and FVKESK.

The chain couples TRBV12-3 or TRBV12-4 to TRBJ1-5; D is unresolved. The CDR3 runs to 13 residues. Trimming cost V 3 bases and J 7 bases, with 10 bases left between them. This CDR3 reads CASSFVGGQPQHF. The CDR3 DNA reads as TGTGCCAGCAGTTTTGTCGGAGGGCAGCCCCAGCATTTT.

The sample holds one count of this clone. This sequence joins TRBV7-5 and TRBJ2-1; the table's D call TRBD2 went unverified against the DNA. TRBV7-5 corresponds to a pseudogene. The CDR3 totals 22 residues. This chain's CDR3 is CVRSLYVPGLAGGGPDANEQFF. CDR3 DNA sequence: TGTGTCAGAAGCTTATACGTCCCGGGACTAGCGGGAGGAGGGCCAGATGCTAATGAGCAGTTCTTC.

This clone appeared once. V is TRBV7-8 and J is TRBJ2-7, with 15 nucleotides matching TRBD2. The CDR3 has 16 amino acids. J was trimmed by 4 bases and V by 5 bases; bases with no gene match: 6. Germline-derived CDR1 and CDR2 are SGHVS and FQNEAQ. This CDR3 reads CASSPRGLAGGYEQYF. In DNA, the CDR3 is TGTGCCAGCAGCCCTCGGGGACTAGCGGGAGGATACGAGCAGTACTTC.

The chain's CDR3 is CASSQRTPPNYGYTF. CDR3 DNA sequence: TGCGCCAGCAGCCAAAGGACACCCCCTAACTATGGCTACACCTTC. V gene TRBV4-3 combines with J gene TRBJ1-2; D may be TRBD1 (5 bases). This CDR3 comprises 15 residues. CDR1 is LGHNA, CDR2 YSLEER, per germline. Trimming removed 2 bases at V and 0 bases at J, with 10 bases between.

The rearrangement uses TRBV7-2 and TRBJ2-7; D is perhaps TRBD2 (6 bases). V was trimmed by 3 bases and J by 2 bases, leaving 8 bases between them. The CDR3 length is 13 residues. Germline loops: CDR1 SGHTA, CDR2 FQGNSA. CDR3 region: CASSLSGAYEQYF. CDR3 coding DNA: TGTGCCAGCAGCTTGTCGGGGGCCTACGAGCAGTACTTC.